These 9 T cell receptor beta chains share one sample of origin, sequenced in a study of beta chain features in type 1 diabetes. Every bit of the isolated RNA underwent reverse transcription, so sequencing read expressed TCRB transcripts. Some clones are missing from TCRdb's copy, which holds only in-frame ones; the method was immunoSEQ multiplex PCR. The sample contains over 600,000 clones, around 12% of which appear only once. Their antigens remain unidentified. General study findings and limits: Across all four CD4+ subsets, people with type 1 diabetes showed modestly shorter TCRB CDR3s.

The sequenced material came from naive CD4+ T cells from blood. The receptors originated from a man in his thirties or forties with type 1 diabetes.

The chain uses TRBV27 and TRBJ1-6; 7 nucleotides line up with TRBD1. Germline values: CDR1 MNHEY, CDR2 SMNVEV (reference sequence). V lost 8 bases, J lost 7 bases, and 14 bases stayed unmatched. This CDR3 is 16 amino acids long. The CDR3 spells CASGWNRGGRNSPLHF. The CDR3 DNA follows: TGTGCCAGCGGATGGAACAGGGGCGGAAGAAATTCACCCCTCCACTTT.

This clone was seen only a few times. This sequence joins TRBV7-9 and TRBJ2-5; 11 nucleotides match TRBD2. Germline assignment: CDR1 SEHNR and CDR2 FQNEAQ (reference sequence). The CDR3 is made up of 17 amino acids. The V segment lost 3 bases and the J segment 1 base; nucleotides outside the gene matches: 7. The CDR3 DNA reads as TGTGCCAGCAGCTTTGGTTCTAGCGGGGGGACCCAAGAGACCCAGTACTTC. Its translation is CASSFGSSGGTQETQYF.

This chain uses TRBV11-3 with TRBJ1-4, with D possibly matching TRBD1 (5 bases). CDR1 and CDR2 (germline): SGHNT, YENEEA. The CDR3 sequence is 13 residues long. The V end lost 6 bases, the J end lost 5 bases, and 10 bases lay between the germline ends. The CDR3: CASSQRQNEKLFF. For the CDR3, the DNA is TGTGCCAGCAGTCAGAGACAGAATGAAAAACTGTTTTTT.

J is TRBJ1-3 and V is TRBV25-1; D remains unclear. Germline V gene lookup returns CDR1 MGHDK and CDR2 SYGVNS. The germline V and J ends were trimmed by 3 bases and 1 base, with 10 bases remaining between them. The CDR3 covers 15 residues. DNA for the CDR3: TGTGCCAGCAGTGATCCGGGTGGGTCTGGAAACACCATATATTTT. It translates to CASSDPGGSGNTIYF. Looking up the rest from reference TRBV25-1 and TRBJ1-3 gives the full variable domain: EADIYQTPRYLVIGTGKKITLECSQTMGHDKMYWYQQDPGMELHLIHYSYGVNSTEKGDLSSESTVSRIRTEHFPLTLESARPSHTSQYLCASSDPGGSGNTIYFGEGSWLTVV.

The CDR3 DNA follows: TGTGCCAGCAGCCAAGGAGGGTTGGATACGCAGTATTTT. Its protein product is CASSQGGLDTQYF. The V and J genes are TRBV4-2 and TRBJ2-3; weak D call: TRBD2 (5 bases). Germline V gene data show CDR1 as LGHNA and CDR2 as YNFKEQ. Trimming stripped 1 base from V and 6 bases from J, with 8 bases between. This CDR3 region has 13 residues.

The chain uses TRBV19 and TRBJ2-1; perhaps TRBD1 as D (5 bases). With 5 bases removed from V and 8 bases from J, the gap between germline ends came to 13 bases. The length of the CDR3 is 13 residues. Per the germline V gene, CDR1 is LNHDA and CDR2 is SQIVND (reference sequence). As DNA, the CDR3 is TGTGCCAGTAGTGTCCCAGGGTATTATGAGCAGTTCTTC. Its translation is CASSVPGYYEQFF.

This clone was seen a few times. This same CDR3 is encoded by further DNA sequences in the sample. The rearrangement uses TRBV7-9 and TRBJ2-5, with 11 bases identical to TRBD2. Germline trimming cut 6 bases from V and 4 bases from J; bases unmatched to any gene: 4. CDR1 is SEHNR, CDR2 FQNEAQ, per germline (reference sequence). The CDR3 is 14 residues long. CDR3 sequence (DNA): TGTGCCAGCAGGCCTACTAGCGGGGGAGAGACCCAGTACTTC. Its translation is CASRPTSGGETQYF.

This clone was recorded a few times. The V call is TRBV19, the J call TRBJ2-1; D not certain. The CDR3 spans 13 residues. Per germline, CDR1 LNHDA and CDR2 SQIVND (reference sequence). V lost 3 bases, J lost 4 bases, and 7 bases lay in between. CDR3 bases: TGTGCCAGTAGTATTAGTCGGTACAATGAGCAGTTCTTC. Protein: CASSISRYNEQFF.

V usage is TRBV4-2 and J usage is TRBJ1-1, with unresolved D. The CDR3 is 12 residues long. Looked up from germline, CDR1 is LGHNA and CDR2 is YNFKEQ. Trimming took off 1 base at V and 6 bases at J, with 6 bases between the two ends. The DNA for the CDR3 is TGTGCCAGCAGCCAAGTCGGCGCTGAAGCTTTCTTT. Its translation: CASSQVGAEAFF.